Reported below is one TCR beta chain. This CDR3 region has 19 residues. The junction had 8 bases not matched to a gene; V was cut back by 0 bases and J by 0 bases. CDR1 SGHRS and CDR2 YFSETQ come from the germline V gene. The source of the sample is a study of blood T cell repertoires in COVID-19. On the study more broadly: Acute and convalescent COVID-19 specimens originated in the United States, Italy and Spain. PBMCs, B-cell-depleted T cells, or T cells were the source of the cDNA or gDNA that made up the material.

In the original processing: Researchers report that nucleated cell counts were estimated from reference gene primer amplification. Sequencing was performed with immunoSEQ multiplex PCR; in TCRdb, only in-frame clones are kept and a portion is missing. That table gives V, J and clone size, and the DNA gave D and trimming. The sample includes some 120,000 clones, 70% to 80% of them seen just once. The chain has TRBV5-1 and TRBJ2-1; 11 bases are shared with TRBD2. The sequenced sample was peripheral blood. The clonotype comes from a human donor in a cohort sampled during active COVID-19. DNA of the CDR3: TGCGCCAGCAGCTTGGAATTAGCGGGGGGGCGTAGCTCCTACAATGAGCAGTTCTTC. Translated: CASSLELAGGRSSYNEQFF. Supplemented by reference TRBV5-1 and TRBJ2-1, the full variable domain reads KAGVTQTPRYLIKTRGQQVTLSCSPISGHRSVSWYQQTPGQGLQFLFEYFSETQRNKGNFPGRFSGRQFSNSRSEMNVSTLELGDSALYLCASSLELAGGRSSYNEQFFGPGTRLTVL.